This paragraph covers one TCR beta chain sequence. The target antigen is unknown. The sample contains more than one DNA sequence encoding this CDR3. Using immunoSEQ multiplex PCR, the repertoire was profiled, and TCRdb retains in-frame clones only, with some absent. The sample holds roughly 63,000 clones, roughly 90% seen once. Donors were drawn from the 120-subject validation cohort, separate from the roughly 700-subject first cohort. The V and J ends lost 5 bases and 3 bases respectively, with 11 bases between them. In germline, CDR1 is MNHEY, CDR2 SMNVEV (reference sequence). This CDR3 region has 13 residues. The data originate from a study of cytomegalovirus exposure and HLA in healthy donors. Findings and caveats of the study: Overall, approximately 150 TCR beta chains were annotated as cytomegalovirus-associated. Cytomegalovirus status was reportedly diagnosed by the classifier with high specificity and sensitivity. The majority of TCR sequences were rare, yet some public TCRs appeared in many donors.

The chain joins TRBV27 to TRBJ2-7; D might be TRBD1 (5 bases). This TCR was recovered from a woman younger than 35 in good health and CMV-seronegative. The specimen was PBMCs. The CDR3 DNA follows: TGTGCCAGCAGTCCTCAGGGATTCTACGAGCAGTACTTC. Its protein is CASSPQGFYEQYF.